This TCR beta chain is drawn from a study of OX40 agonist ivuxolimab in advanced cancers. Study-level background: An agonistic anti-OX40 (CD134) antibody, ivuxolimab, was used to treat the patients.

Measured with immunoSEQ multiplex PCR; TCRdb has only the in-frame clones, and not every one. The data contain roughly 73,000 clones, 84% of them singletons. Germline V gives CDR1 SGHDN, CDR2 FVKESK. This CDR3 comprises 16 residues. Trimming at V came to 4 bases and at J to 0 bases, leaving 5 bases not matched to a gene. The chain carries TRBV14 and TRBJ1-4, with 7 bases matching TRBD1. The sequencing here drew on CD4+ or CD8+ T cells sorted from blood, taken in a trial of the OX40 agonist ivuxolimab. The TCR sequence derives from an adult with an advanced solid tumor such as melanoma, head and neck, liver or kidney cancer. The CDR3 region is CASSRSGTATNEKLFF. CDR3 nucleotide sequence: TGTGCCAGCAGCCGATCCGGGACAGCAACTAATGAAAAACTGTTTTTT.